This T cell receptor beta chain was identified during a study of CD8+CD57+ T cells in acquired aplastic anemia. Study-level information: The average for DNA from sorted CD4+ and CD8+ cells was 3.2 ug.

Regarding this clonotype: Its antigen is as yet unknown. A read error is possible here, since a much larger clone lies one base away.

Findings of the study overall: Researchers report that 25 to 35 CD8+ CDR3 sequences appeared in both patients and controls.

Sequencing was done on patients that had shown CD8+CD57+ cell expansion by flow cytometry. Patients uniformly had severe acquired aplastic anemia. Patient blood was sampled before any therapy had been received. CDR3 length: 14 residues. Germline V gene lookup returns CDR1 SGHVS and CDR2 FNYEAQ. TCR beta VDJ and CDR3 were profiled, and genomic DNA was the template. TCRdb re-called the reads through MiXCR, storing one row per CDR3 protein. The sample shows 160,000 or so distinct CDR3 sequences, more than 40% of them seen only once. The chain links TRBV7-6 to TRBJ2-7; D tentatively reads TRBD1 or TRBD2 (5 bases each). The sequence came from a human donor with aplastic anemia. Sample: sorted CD4+, CD8+, or CD8+CD57+ T cells (not recorded which) from PBMCs. The CDR3 reads CASSPGTAGYERYF. CDR3 sequence (DNA): TGTGCCAGCAGCCCCGGGACGGCGGGCTACGAGCGGTACTTC.